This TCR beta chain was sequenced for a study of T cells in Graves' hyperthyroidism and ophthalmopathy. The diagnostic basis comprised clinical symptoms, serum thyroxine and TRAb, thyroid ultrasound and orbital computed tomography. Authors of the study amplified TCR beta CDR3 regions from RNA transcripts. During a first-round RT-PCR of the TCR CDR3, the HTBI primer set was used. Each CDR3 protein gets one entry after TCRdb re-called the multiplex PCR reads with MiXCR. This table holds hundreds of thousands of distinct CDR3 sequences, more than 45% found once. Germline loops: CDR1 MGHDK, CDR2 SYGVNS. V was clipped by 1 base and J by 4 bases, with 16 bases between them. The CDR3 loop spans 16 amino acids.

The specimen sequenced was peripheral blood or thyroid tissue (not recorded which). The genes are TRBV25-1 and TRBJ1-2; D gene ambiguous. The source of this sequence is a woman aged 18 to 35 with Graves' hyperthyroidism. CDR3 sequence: CASSELGYHPSYGYTF. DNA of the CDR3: TGTGCCAGCAGTGAATTGGGGTACCATCCGTCCTATGGCTACACCTTC.